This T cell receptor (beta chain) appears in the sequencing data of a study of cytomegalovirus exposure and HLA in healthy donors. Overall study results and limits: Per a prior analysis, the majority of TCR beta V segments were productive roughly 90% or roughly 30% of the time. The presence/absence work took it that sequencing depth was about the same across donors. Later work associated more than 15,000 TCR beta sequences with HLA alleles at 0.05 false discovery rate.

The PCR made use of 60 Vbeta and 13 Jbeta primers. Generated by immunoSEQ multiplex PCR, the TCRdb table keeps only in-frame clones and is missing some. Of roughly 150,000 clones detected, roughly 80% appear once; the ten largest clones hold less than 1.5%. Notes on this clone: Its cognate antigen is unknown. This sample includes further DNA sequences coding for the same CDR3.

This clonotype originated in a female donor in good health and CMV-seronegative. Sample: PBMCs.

The CDR3 DNA follows: TGTGCCAGCAGCTTAGCTAGTGTGGATGAGCAGTTCTTC. Its translation: CASSLASVDEQFF. V and J are TRBV7-9 and TRBJ2-1; D is unresolved. The CDR3 is 13 amino acids. Per the germline V gene, CDR1 is SEHNR and CDR2 is FQNEAQ (reference sequence). Trimming took 0 bases from V and 8 from J, leaving 8 bases between them.